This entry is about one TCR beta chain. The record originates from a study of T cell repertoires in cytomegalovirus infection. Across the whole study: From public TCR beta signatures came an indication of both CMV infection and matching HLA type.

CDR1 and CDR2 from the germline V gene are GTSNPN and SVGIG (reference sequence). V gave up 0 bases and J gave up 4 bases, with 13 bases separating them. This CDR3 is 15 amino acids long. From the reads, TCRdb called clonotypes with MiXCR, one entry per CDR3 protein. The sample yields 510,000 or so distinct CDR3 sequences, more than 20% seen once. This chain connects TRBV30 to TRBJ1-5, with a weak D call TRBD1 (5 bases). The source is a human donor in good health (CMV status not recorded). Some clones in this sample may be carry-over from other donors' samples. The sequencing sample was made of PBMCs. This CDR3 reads CAWSVGTFLNQPQHF. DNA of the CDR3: TGTGCCTGGAGTGTAGGGACTTTTTTAAATCAGCCCCAGCATTTT.